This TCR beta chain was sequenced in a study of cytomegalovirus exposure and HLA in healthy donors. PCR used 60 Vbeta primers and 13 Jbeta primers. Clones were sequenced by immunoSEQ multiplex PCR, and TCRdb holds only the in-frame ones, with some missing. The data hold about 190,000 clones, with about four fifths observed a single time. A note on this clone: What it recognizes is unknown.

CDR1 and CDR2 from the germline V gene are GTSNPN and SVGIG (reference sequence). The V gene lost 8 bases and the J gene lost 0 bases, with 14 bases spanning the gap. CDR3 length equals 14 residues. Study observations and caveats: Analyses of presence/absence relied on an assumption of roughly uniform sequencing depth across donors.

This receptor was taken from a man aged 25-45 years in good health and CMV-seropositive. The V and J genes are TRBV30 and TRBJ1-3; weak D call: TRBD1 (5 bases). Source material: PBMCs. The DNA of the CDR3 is TGTGCCCTCCGCGGGACGGACTCTGGAAACACCATATATTTT. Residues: CALRGTDSGNTIYF.